This T cell receptor beta chain was profiled in a study of radiation and T cells in renal cell carcinoma. Study at large: Nephrectomy followed 15 Gy stereotactic body radiation by 4 weeks. Overall study findings and caveats: Top tumor clonotypes rose in blood 2 weeks post-radiation, then contracted.

As for time point: baseline pretreatment blood. Indicated treatment: 15 Gy SBRT to primary tumor, nephrectomy 4 weeks later. Radiation-treated patients gave blood at baseline, week 2 and week 4. The patient's renal cell carcinoma had clear cell pathology. Data came from immunoSEQ multiplex PCR; TCRdb stores just in-frame clones and leaves some out. The sample consists of about 160,000 clones, about 87% of them appearing once. V lost 5 bases, J lost 5 bases, and 8 bases stayed unmatched. In germline, CDR1 is LNHDA, CDR2 SQIVND (reference sequence). The length of the CDR3 is 14 residues. About this clone: Its antigen remains unknown.

The material sequenced was blood, taken from a patient whose treatment included radiotherapy and nephrectomy. The genes are TRBV19 and TRBJ2-5, with 7 nucleotides matching TRBD1. This receptor was obtained from a woman in her sixties or seventies with renal cell carcinoma. The CDR3 DNA sequence: TGTGCCAGTAGTCGTACAGGGGATTATGAGACCCAGTACTTC. Residues: CASSRTGDYETQYF.